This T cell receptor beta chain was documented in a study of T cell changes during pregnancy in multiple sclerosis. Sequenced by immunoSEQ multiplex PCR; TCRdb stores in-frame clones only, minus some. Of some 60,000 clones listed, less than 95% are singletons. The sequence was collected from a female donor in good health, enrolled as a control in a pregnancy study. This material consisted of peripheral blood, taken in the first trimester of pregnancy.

CDR3 in amino acids: CASSLGQGAYEQYF. The CDR3 region has the DNA TGTGCCAGCAGCTTAGGACAGGGTGCATACGAGCAGTACTTC. This chain links TRBV7-2 with TRBJ2-7; TRBD1 agrees at 7 bases. Unmatched junction bases numbered 4, after V lost 1 base and J lost 4 bases. CDR3 length equals 14 residues. CDR1 and CDR2 from the germline V gene are SGHTA and FQGNSA.